The T cell receptor (beta chain) under discussion was sequenced for a study of response to subunit inactivated influenza vaccine. Study conclusions and caveats: Authors suggested each seasonal influenza vaccination recruits few new T cells.

Via MiXCR, TCRdb re-called the RT-PCR reads, giving one row per CDR3 protein. The sample lists about 520,000 distinct CDR3 sequences, around 7.9% occurring once. This clonotype was detected a few times. The antigen is unknown. CDR1 and CDR2 from the germline V gene are LGHDT and YNNKEL (reference sequence). The ends lost 4 bases at V and 9 bases at J; junction bases unmatched: 15. The CDR3 length is 17 residues. Sequencing used PBMCs from blood, obtained roughly 24 months after vaccination. The chain couples TRBV3-1 to TRBJ1-6, with TRBD1 identical over 7 bases. This receptor was taken from a man aged 45 to 70 who received an inactivated influenza vaccine. For the CDR3, the DNA is TGTGCCAGCAGCCCACCTAACAGGGGTTGGGGAATTTCACCCCTCCACTTT. This codes for CASSPPNRGWGISPLHF.